The T cell receptor beta chain under discussion was sequenced for a study of blood T cell repertoires in COVID-19. CDR3 length: 13 residues. The ends were cut back, 6 bases at V and 5 bases at J, with 13 bases in the middle. Per germline, CDR1 SNHLY and CDR2 FYNNEI. Assay: immunoSEQ multiplex PCR; the TCRdb copy retains only in-frame clones and omits some. The table includes about 380,000 clones, about 90% detected once. The sequenced sample consisted of PBMCs or T cells enriched from blood (not recorded which). The chain employs TRBV2 and TRBJ1-1; D uncertain. The clonotype was recovered from a man younger than 40 who had recovered from COVID-19. The CDR3 reads CASSGLGRTEAFF. In DNA form, the CDR3 reads TGTGCCAGCAGCGGACTCGGAAGGACTGAAGCTTTCTTT.